The 30 T cell receptor beta chains below all came from one sample that was sequenced in a study of OX40 agonist ivuxolimab in advanced cancers. Clones were sequenced by immunoSEQ multiplex PCR, and TCRdb holds only the in-frame ones, with some missing. The table records approximately 58,000 clones, 85% of them present only once. This sample comprised CD4+ or CD8+ T cells sorted from blood, obtained in a trial of the OX40 agonist ivuxolimab. Receptors were obtained from an adult with an advanced solid tumor such as melanoma, head and neck, liver or kidney cancer.

This chain joins TRBV5-4 and TRBJ2-7; D is possibly TRBD2 (5 bases). V shed 4 bases and J shed 3 bases, with 17 bases lying between them. Per germline, CDR1 SGHNT and CDR2 YYREEE (reference sequence). The CDR3 sequence is 15 residues long. In DNA, the CDR3 is TGTGCCAGCAGCCAAGACCTGGAGCGGAGCTACGAGCAGTACTTC. It is translated as CASSQDLERSYEQYF.

The chain recombines TRBV9 with TRBJ2-3; 9 bases are shared with TRBD1. V shed 3 bases and J 2 bases; nucleotides not matched to a gene: 7. The CDR3 spans 16 residues. Germline V gene sequence: CDR1 SGDLS, CDR2 YYNGEE. CDR3 sequence: CASSGRTGEYTDTQYF. In DNA, the CDR3 is TGTGCCAGCAGCGGACGGACAGGGGAATACACAGATACGCAGTATTTT.

This chain joins TRBV28 and TRBJ2-1, with 10 bases identical to TRBD2. The V segment lost 3 bases and the J segment 5 bases; nucleotides outside the gene matches: 4. Germline values: CDR1 MDHEN, CDR2 SYDVKM. The CDR3 has 15 residues. The CDR3 DNA sequence: TGTGCCAGCAGTTTCCTAGCGGGAGTTAACAATGAGCAGTTCTTC. This gives the protein CASSFLAGVNNEQFF.

As DNA, the CDR3 is TGTGCCAGCAGCCAAGTTAACAGGGATGGCTACACCTTC. Its translation is CASSQVNRDGYTF. The rearrangement links TRBV4-2 to TRBJ1-2; tentatively, D is TRBD1 (6 bases). From germline, CDR1 is LGHNA and CDR2 YNFKEQ. Trimming cost V 1 base and J 6 bases, with 9 bases left between them. This CDR3 comprises 13 residues.

V gene TRBV28 combines with J gene TRBJ2-3; 9 nucleotides agree with TRBD2. CDR3 size: 16 residues. Germline trimming cut 1 base from V and 3 bases from J; bases unmatched to any gene: 5. Germline V gives CDR1 MDHEN, CDR2 SYDVKM. CDR3 protein: CASSLLVAGATDTQYF. In nucleotides, the CDR3 is TGTGCCAGCAGTTTATTGGTAGCGGGAGCAACAGATACGCAGTATTTT.

This chain links TRBV5-4 with TRBJ1-3; possible D gene TRBD1, 5 bases. V shed 5 bases and J shed 2 bases, with 11 bases lying between them. Germline values: CDR1 SGHNT, CDR2 YYREEE (reference sequence). The CDR3 spans 14 residues. The CDR3, as DNA: TGTGCCAGCAGTCATAAAGGGGCTGGAAACACCATATATTTT. This sequence encodes CASSHKGAGNTIYF.

This chain uses TRBV7-2 with TRBJ2-2, with TRBD2 matching 7 bases. J lost 4 bases, V lost 5 bases, and 10 bases had no gene match. Germline V gene sequence: CDR1 SGHTA, CDR2 FQGNSA. The CDR3 sequence is 16 residues long. The CDR3 coding sequence is TGTGCCAGCAGCACCCGGACTAGAATTAGCACCGGGGAGCTGTTTTTT. Its translation: CASSTRTRISTGELFF. The whole variable domain, filled in from reference TRBV7-2 and TRBJ2-2, reads GAGVSQSPSNKVTEKGKDVELRCDPISGHTALYWYRQSLGQGLEFLIYFQGNSAPDKSGLPSDRFSAERTGGSVSTLTIQRTQQEDSAVYLCASSTRTRISTGELFFGEGSRLTVL.

In this sample, this clone turned up a few times. This chain connects TRBV7-9 to TRBJ2-1; TRBD2 matches 9 bases. The length of the CDR3 is 14 residues. V shed 10 bases and J 7 bases; nucleotides not matched to a gene: 11. Germline CDR1 is SEHNR and CDR2 is FQNEAQ (reference sequence). CDR3 sequence reads: CAIREAGGVNEQFF. The DNA of the CDR3 is TGTGCCATCCGTGAGGCGGGAGGGGTGAATGAGCAGTTCTTC.

This chain connects TRBV6-5 to TRBJ2-3; 9 bases match TRBD2. Losses at the gene ends were 10 bases for V and 3 bases for J; bases not matched to a gene: 5. Germline V gene sequence: CDR1 MNHEY, CDR2 SVGAGI. The CDR3 length is 13 residues. CDR3 sequence: CATRGLATDTQYF. CDR3 DNA sequence: TGTGCCACACGGGGACTAGCAACAGATACGCAGTATTTT.

This chain connects TRBV6-6 to TRBJ1-4; 7 nucleotides match TRBD1. V trimming: 6 bases; J trimming: 5 bases; junction bases outside the gene matches: 12. CDR1 and CDR2 from the germline V gene are MNHNY and SVGAGI (reference sequence). The CDR3 sequence is 16 residues long. The CDR3 protein is CASRPTGPRKNEKLFF. In DNA form, the CDR3 reads TGTGCCAGCAGGCCGACAGGGCCTCGAAAGAATGAAAAACTGTTTTTT.

V is TRBV28 and J is TRBJ1-3; D remains ambiguous. Per germline, CDR1 MDHEN and CDR2 SYDVKM. This CDR3 has 12 residues. V was clipped by 2 bases and J by 4 bases, with 3 bases between them. For the CDR3, the DNA is TGTGCCAGCAGTTTACTAGGAAACACCATATATTTT. Translation: CASSLLGNTIYF.

The chain has TRBV12-2 and TRBJ2-7; the listed D gene, TRBD2, was not tested against the DNA. TRBV12-2 is a pseudogene locus. This CDR3 region has 14 residues. The CDR3 spells CASQPLALSYEQYF. The CDR3 region has the DNA TGTGCAAGCCAACCCCTAGCCCTCTCCTACGAGCAGTACTTC.

The chain is built from TRBV4-2 and TRBJ2-7, with 7 bases identical to TRBD2. Germline V gives CDR1 LGHNA, CDR2 YNFKEQ. J lost 4 bases, V lost 1 base, and 7 bases had no gene match. This CDR3 spans 15 amino acids. CDR3 sequence (DNA): TGTGCCAGCAGCCAAGGGCTAGCGGAGGCTTACGAGCAGTACTTC. It yields the protein CASSQGLAEAYEQYF.

The chain uses TRBV10-1 and TRBJ1-1; no clear D. With 3 bases removed from V and 0 bases from J, the gap between germline ends came to 5 bases. The CDR3 covers 13 residues. The germline gives CDR1 WNHNN, CDR2 SYGVQD (reference sequence). CDR3 residues: CASSDSVNTEAFF. The CDR3 nucleotides are TGCGCCAGCAGTGACTCGGTGAACACTGAAGCTTTCTTT.

The chain employs TRBV19 and TRBJ2-7, with D unresolved. V gave up 3 bases and J gave up 3 bases, with 12 bases separating them. This CDR3 spans 14 amino acids. CDR1 is LNHDA and CDR2 is SQIVND in the germline V gene (reference sequence). As DNA, the CDR3 is TGTGCCAGTAGTATCTTCGCAGGAGTCTACGAGCAGTACTTC. Protein product: CASSIFAGVYEQYF. Using reference TRBV19 and TRBJ2-7 for the parts outside the CDR3, the full variable domain is DGGITQSPKYLFRKEGQNVTLSCEQNLNHDAMYWYRQDPGQGLRLIYYSQIVNDFQKGDIAEGYSVSREKKESFPLTVTSAQKNPTAFYLCASSIFAGVYEQYFGPGTRLTVT.

The V call is TRBV7-6, the J call TRBJ2-1, with 8 bases that match TRBD2. CDR3 length equals 15 residues. Germline trimming cut 2 bases from V and 7 bases from J; bases unmatched to any gene: 7. Germline-derived CDR1 and CDR2 are SGHVS and FNYEAQ. The CDR3: CASSLTGGPRNEQFF. In DNA form, the CDR3 reads TGTGCCAGCAGCTTAACGGGAGGGCCAAGAAATGAGCAGTTCTTC.

This chain links TRBV5-4 with TRBJ2-3; 8 bases map to TRBD1. Germline V gene sequence: CDR1 SGHNT, CDR2 YYREEE (reference sequence). Trimming removed 4 bases from V and 0 bases from J; junction bases left unmatched: 7. The CDR3 extends over 16 amino acids. CDR3 loop: CASSLRRTGSTDTQYF. In nucleotides, the CDR3 is TGTGCCAGCAGCCTCCGTAGGACAGGGAGCACAGATACGCAGTATTTT.

The chain couples TRBV5-1 to TRBJ2-1, with no clear D. The germline CDR1 and CDR2 sequences are SGHRS and YFSETQ. V dropped 0 bases and J dropped 5 bases, with 6 bases sitting between them. This CDR3 is built from 13 residues. This CDR3 reads CASSLVPDNEQFF. In DNA, the CDR3 is TGCGCCAGCAGCTTGGTTCCAGACAATGAGCAGTTCTTC.

The chain recombines TRBV5-1 with TRBJ2-7; the match to TRBD2 covers 7 bases. Germline CDR1 reads SGHRS; CDR2 reads YFSETQ. The CDR3 runs to 14 residues. Losses at the gene ends were 2 bases for V and 3 bases for J; bases not matched to a gene: 5. This CDR3 reads CASSFRAGNYEQYF. The CDR3 nucleotides read TGCGCCAGCAGCTTTCGAGCGGGAAACTACGAGCAGTACTTC.

The V call is TRBV7-9, the J call TRBJ2-1; 11 positions match TRBD2. This CDR3 comprises 15 residues. CDR1 and CDR2 from the germline V gene are SEHNR and FQNEAQ (reference sequence). The V gene end was trimmed by 6 bases and the J gene end by 4 bases; junction bases not matched to a gene: 5. The CDR3 spells CASRGGTSGYNEQFF. The CDR3 bases are TGTGCCAGCAGAGGAGGGACTAGCGGTTACAATGAGCAGTTCTTC.

The gene calls are TRBV6-5 and TRBJ1-2, with 7 nucleotides matching TRBD1. Germline lookup yields CDR1 MNHEY and CDR2 SVGAGI. This CDR3 has 13 amino acids. Germline trimming cut 6 bases from V and 3 bases from J; bases unmatched to any gene: 4. CDR3 sequence (DNA): TGTGCCAGCAGCGCGGGACAGTACTATGGCTACACCTTC. Its translation is CASSAGQYYGYTF.

This sequence joins TRBV15 and TRBJ1-2, with D unresolved. The CDR3 is made up of 13 amino acids. Germline values: CDR1 LNHNV, CDR2 YYDKDF (reference sequence). V shed 1 base and J shed 9 bases, with 12 bases lying between them. DNA of the CDR3: TGTGCCACCAGCAGAGTCCGAGGAGGGAGCTACACCTTC. It encodes CATSRVRGGSYTF. The full variable domain, completed using reference TRBV15 and TRBJ1-2, is DAMVIQNPRYQVTQFGKPVTLSCSQTLNHNVMYWYQQKSSQAPKLLFHYYDKDFNNEADTPDNFQSRRPNTSFCFLDIRSPGLGDTAMYLCATSRVRGGSYTFGSGTRLTVV.

The chain recombines TRBV14 with TRBJ2-7, with D possibly matching TRBD1 (6 bases). The CDR3 consists of 13 residues. V lost 4 bases, J lost 5 bases, and 12 bases lay in between. Germline-derived CDR1 and CDR2 are SGHDN and FVKESK. CDR3 sequence reads: CASSLYRADEQYF. CDR3 DNA: TGTGCCAGCAGCCTCTACAGGGCGGACGAGCAGTACTTC.

The V gene is TRBV30, the J gene TRBJ2-1; TRBD1 might be the D (6 bases). The V gene's germline CDR1 is GTSNPN and CDR2 SVGIG (reference sequence). The CDR3 is made up of 11 amino acids. With 1 base removed from V and 10 bases from J, the gap between germline ends came to 8 bases. The CDR3, as DNA: TGTGCCTGGAGTGAAGACAGGGAGCAGTTCTTC. This codes for CAWSEDREQFF.

This clone was detected only once. The V call is TRBV28, the J call TRBJ2-7, with D possibly matching TRBD1 (6 bases). Trimming stripped 3 bases from V and 3 bases from J, with 9 bases between. Germline loops: CDR1 MDHEN, CDR2 SYDVKM. CDR3 length equals 13 residues. Here the CDR3 reads CASSFSQGYEQYF. CDR3 coding DNA: TGTGCCAGCAGTTTTTCACAGGGCTACGAGCAGTACTTC.

The rearrangement uses TRBV23-1 and TRBJ2-1; a weak D match, TRBD1 (8 bases). TRBV23-1 is recorded as an ORF, its role being uncertain. The CDR3 loop spans 17 amino acids. V lost 3 bases and J lost 3, with 18 bases in between. The CDR3 region has the DNA TGCGCCAGCAGTCAGCCGACACAGGGGGGGAACTACAATGAGCAGTTCTTC. Residues: CASSQPTQGGNYNEQFF.

In this sample, this clone turned up once. The chain uses TRBV27 and TRBJ2-7; 10 nucleotides line up with TRBD2. V was clipped by 5 bases and J by 6 bases; unmatched bases: 4. The CDR3 length is 13 residues. Per the germline V gene, CDR1 is MNHEY and CDR2 is SMNVEV (reference sequence). As DNA, the CDR3 is TGTGCCAGCAGTCCAGCGGGAGGGTCCGAGCAGTACTTC. As protein: CASSPAGGSEQYF.

CDR3 region: CASSLNSRVTGELFF. CDR3 DNA sequence: TGTGCCAGCAGCTTGAACTCGCGGGTCACCGGGGAGCTGTTTTTT. The chain has TRBV6-1 and TRBJ2-2; D may be TRBD2 (5 bases). V was clipped by 6 bases and J by 4 bases, with 15 bases between them. Per the germline V gene, CDR1 is MNHNS and CDR2 is SASEGT. The CDR3 length is 15 residues.

This clone was seen a single time. This chain links TRBV27 with TRBJ1-1; D call uncertain. Trimming cost V 5 bases and J 0 bases, with 16 bases left between them. Germline V gene sequence: CDR1 MNHEY, CDR2 SMNVEV (reference sequence). The CDR3 has 16 residues. The CDR3 loop reads CASSLNGISMNTEAFF. The CDR3 bases are TGTGCCAGCAGTCTCAATGGGATTAGCATGAACACTGAAGCTTTCTTT.

The chain recombines TRBV11-3 with TRBJ2-7; D uncertain. The germline V gene has CDR1 SGHNT and CDR2 YENEEA. V was trimmed by 0 bases and J by 2 bases, leaving 14 bases between them. This CDR3 contains 16 residues. CDR3 region: CASSLDRRGATYEQYF. The CDR3 DNA follows: TGTGCCAGCAGCTTAGATCGGCGAGGCGCGACCTACGAGCAGTACTTC.